Presented here are 13 T cell receptor beta chains from one specimen sequenced in a study of T cell responses to AZD1222 COVID-19 vaccine (dated by TCRdb to about 2021). The intended sense of this specimen's time point label: about 28 days (+/-7) after the second vaccine dose. The library relied on the immunoSEQ multiplex PCR assay. As stored in TCRdb, this immuneACCESS dataset retains in-frame rearrangements with V and J assigned. A fraction of the clones does not appear; measured against another copy, unresolved V genes explain less than half of the discrepancy, and the remainder lacks a known reason. For this sample there are about 73,000 clones; around 81% appear just once. In total, the top ten clones hold about 46% of the sample. Here the sequenced sample was peripheral blood, taken 28 days after the second AZD1222 dose. These receptors all come from an adult who received the AZD1222 COVID-19 vaccine.

The chain combines TRBV7-2 with TRBJ2-7; 8 positions match TRBD1. The length of the CDR3 is 15 residues. V was pared by 5 bases and J by 4 bases, with 10 bases of the junction left unmatched. The germline V gene has CDR1 SGHTA and CDR2 FQGNSA. CDR3 amino acids: CASSLKGQAEYEQYF. As DNA, the CDR3 is TGTGCCAGCAGCCTAAAGGGACAGGCGGAATACGAGCAGTACTTC. The complete variable domain, with remaining parts taken from reference TRBV7-2 and TRBJ2-7, reads GAGVSQSPSNKVTEKGKDVELRCDPISGHTALYWYRQSLGQGLEFLIYFQGNSAPDKSGLPSDRFSAERTGGSVSTLTIQRTQQEDSAVYLCASSLKGQAEYEQYFGPGTRLTVT.

This clone was detected only once. V and J are TRBV5-4 and TRBJ2-2; D call uncertain. The V gene lost 10 bases and the J gene lost 1 base, with 8 bases spanning the gap. Germline V gives CDR1 SGHNT, CDR2 YYREEE (reference sequence). The CDR3 is 12 amino acids. In DNA, the CDR3 is TGTGCCCTGAACTTGAACACCGGGGAGCTGTTTTTT. Translating gives CALNLNTGELFF.

CDR3 sequence (DNA): TGTGCCAGCAGTTTATTCCTAGGGGGCGCGCTGTTTTTT. Amino acid sequence: CASSLFLGGALFF. J is TRBJ2-2 and V is TRBV27; 7 bases agree with TRBD1. The germline CDR1 and CDR2 sequences are MNHEY and SMNVEV (reference sequence). V lost 1 base and J lost 13; bases outside the gene matches: 6. The CDR3 contains 13 residues.

This chain uses TRBV28 with TRBJ1-5; 8 nucleotides line up with TRBD1. Germline V gives CDR1 MDHEN, CDR2 SYDVKM. This CDR3 contains 19 residues. Unmatched junction bases numbered 19, after V lost 3 bases and J lost 6 bases. The CDR3: CASSLVVFQDRGFGQPQHF. The CDR3 DNA sequence: TGTGCCAGCAGTTTGGTCGTATTTCAAGACAGGGGTTTCGGTCAGCCCCAGCATTTT.

The chain has TRBV28 and TRBJ1-6; possibly TRBD1 for D (6 bases). Trimming removed 7 bases at V and 5 bases at J, with 18 bases between. Germline CDR1 is MDHEN and CDR2 is SYDVKM. The CDR3 has 16 amino acids. CDR3 residues: CASIHSGATHNSPLHF. The CDR3 bases are TGTGCCAGCATTCATTCGGGGGCGACGCATAATTCACCCCTCCACTTT.

The V gene is TRBV9, the J gene TRBJ2-2, with D perhaps matching TRBD2 (5 bases). CDR3 length equals 15 residues. V was cut by 2 bases and J by 2 bases, with 10 bases left in between. In germline, CDR1 is SGDLS, CDR2 YYNGEE. The CDR3 loop is CASSVSGDNTGELFF. DNA of the CDR3: TGTGCCAGCAGCGTCAGCGGAGACAACACCGGGGAGCTGTTTTTT.

By frequency in the sample, this clone is medium-sized. The J gene is TRBJ1-1, the V gene TRBV19; D uncertain. There are 13 residues in the CDR3. V was pared by 9 bases and J by 1 base, with 12 bases between. In germline, CDR1 is LNHDA, CDR2 SQIVND (reference sequence). CDR3 in amino acids: CASEDRQNTEAFF. For the CDR3, the DNA is TGTGCCAGCGAGGACCGCCAGAACACTGAAGCTTTCTTT.

The chain links TRBV12-3 or TRBV12-4 to TRBJ2-5; D unclear. This CDR3 has 13 amino acids. Trimming pared 5 bases from V and 2 bases from J, leaving 9 bases between. CDR3 amino acids: CASSRRAQETQYF. The DNA of the CDR3 is TGTGCCAGCAGTCGCCGGGCGCAAGAGACCCAGTACTTC.

The chain combines TRBV21-1 with TRBJ1-2. TRBV21-1 is a known pseudogene. The CDR3 has 12 residues. CDR3 sequence (DNA): TGTGCCAGCAGCAAAGAAGGGACTGGCTACACCTTC. It yields the protein CASSKEGTGYTF.

The CDR3 here is CATSRDGLAGATYQETQYF. DNA for the CDR3: TGTGCCACCAGCAGAGATGGACTAGCGGGAGCCACGTACCAAGAGACCCAGTACTTC. The chain links TRBV15 to TRBJ2-5; 13 bases align to TRBD2. This CDR3 is built from 19 residues. The germline V gene has CDR1 LNHNV and CDR2 YYDKDF (reference sequence). Trimming took 0 bases from V and 0 from J; bases not matched to a gene: 7.

This clone came up a few times. This sequence joins TRBV28 and TRBJ1-3; D is possibly TRBD1 (6 bases). Trimming pared 1 base from V and 16 bases from J, leaving 17 bases between. This CDR3 has 13 amino acids. Germline V gene lookup returns CDR1 MDHEN and CDR2 SYDVKM. The CDR3 is CASSLSTTGTFYF. CDR3 in DNA: TGTGCCAGCAGTTTATCTACAACAGGGACCTTTTATTTT. Looking up the rest from reference TRBV28 and TRBJ1-3 gives the full variable domain: DVKVTQSSRYLVKRTGEKVFLECVQDMDHENMFWYRQDPGLGLRLIYFSYDVKMKEKGDIPEGYSVSREKKERFSLILESASTNQTSMYLCASSLSTTGTFYFGEGSWLTVV.

This chain connects TRBV5-1 to TRBJ1-6; 11 nucleotides line up with TRBD1. CDR3 length equals 16 residues. V gave up 4 bases and J gave up 7 bases; unmatched junction bases: 7. Germline loops: CDR1 SGHRS, CDR2 YFSETQ. CDR3 nucleotide sequence: TGCGCCAGCAGCCACCGGGACAGGGGGGGGAATTCACCCCTCCACTTT. This sequence encodes CASSHRDRGGNSPLHF.

The genes are TRBV11-2 and TRBJ2-5, with 8 bases aligning to TRBD1. The germline V gene encodes CDR1 SGHAT and CDR2 FQNNGV. The CDR3 totals 14 residues. J gave up 4 bases and V 1 base, and 2 bases lay outside the gene matches. CDR3 amino acids: CASSLGQGIETQYF. The CDR3 DNA sequence: TGTGCCAGCAGCTTAGGACAGGGGATAGAGACCCAGTACTTC.